Detailed here is one T cell receptor (beta chain). The assay was immunoSEQ multiplex PCR, and TCRdb's table has in-frame clones only and misses some. The sample yields about 140,000 clones, over 65% seen once. This sample stems from a study of radiation and T cells in renal cell carcinoma. Time point denoted: baseline pretreatment blood. As to treatment: 15 Gy SBRT to primary tumor, nephrectomy 4 weeks later. Clear cell pathology was present in this patient's renal cell carcinoma. The length of the CDR3 is 14 residues. The V end was cut by 4 bases, the J end by 1 base, with 11 bases between. In germline, CDR1 is SGDLS, CDR2 YYNGEE.

The clonotype was recovered from a woman in her fifties or sixties with renal cell carcinoma. This rearrangement joins TRBV9 to TRBJ1-1; D unclear. The sample consisted of blood, taken from a patient whose treatment included radiotherapy and nephrectomy. DNA for the CDR3: TGTGCCAGCAGCAAATTCCCAAGGAACACTGAAGCTTTCTTT. Amino acid sequence: CASSKFPRNTEAFF.